The 16 T cell receptor beta chains listed next were all sequenced from one sample in a study of shared clonotypes between healthy human individuals. Terminally differentiated effector memory CD45RA+ cells were left out of the naive CD8 fraction, which was CD45RO-negative and positively selected for CCR7. Clones were sequenced by immunoSEQ multiplex PCR, and TCRdb holds only the in-frame ones, with some missing. The table shows about 2 million clones, with approximately 94% occurring only once. Sequenced: naive CD8+ T cells sorted from blood. These receptors originate from a man between 18 and 29 years old in good health.

The chain joins TRBV18 to TRBJ1-5; D gene uncertain. The germline V and J ends were trimmed by 1 base and 3 bases, with 16 bases remaining between them. The germline V gene has CDR1 KGHSH and CDR2 LQKENI. This CDR3 contains 17 residues. This CDR3 reads CASSPLALGIFNQPQHF. The CDR3, as DNA: TGTGCCAGCTCACCACTCGCTTTGGGAATCTTCAATCAGCCCCAGCATTTT.

V gene TRBV7-8 combines with J gene TRBJ2-3; 8 bases line up with TRBD1. This CDR3 comprises 15 residues. V trimming: 5 bases; J trimming: 6 bases; junction bases outside the gene matches: 10. Germline V gene lookup returns CDR1 SGHVS and CDR2 FQNEAQ. The CDR3 spells CASSDGQGISDTQYF. CDR3 DNA sequence: TGTGCCAGCAGCGACGGACAGGGAATATCGGATACGCAGTATTTT.

CDR3 region: CASSFQGQGYEKLFF. The DNA of the CDR3 is TGTGCCAGCAGTTTTCAAGGGCAGGGTTACGAAAAACTGTTTTTT. The chain links TRBV2 to TRBJ1-4; a possible D gene is TRBD1 (5 bases). The CDR3 consists of 15 residues. Germline V gene lookup returns CDR1 SNHLY and CDR2 FYNNEI. V gave up 5 bases and J gave up 8 bases, with 18 bases separating them.

The chain joins TRBV4-1 to TRBJ2-1, with D hard to call. Germline assignment: CDR1 MGHRA and CDR2 YSYEKL. The V end lost 3 bases, the J end lost 4 bases, and 10 bases lay between the germline ends. There are 14 residues in the CDR3. The CDR3 reads CASSHPKGYNEQFF. In DNA form, the CDR3 reads TGCGCCAGCAGCCACCCGAAGGGTTACAATGAGCAGTTCTTC.

The chain uses TRBV14 and TRBJ2-7; 7 bases map to TRBD1. With 3 bases clipped from V and 0 bases from J, the junction kept 17 bases outside the gene matches. This CDR3 comprises 19 residues. Per the germline V gene, CDR1 is SGHDN and CDR2 is FVKESK. Written as DNA, the CDR3 is TGTGCCAGCAGCCACCTGGCGGACAGGCGACCCCCGAGCTCCTACGAGCAGTACTTC. Its translation: CASSHLADRRPPSSYEQYF.

J is TRBJ2-7 and V is TRBV7-2; 12 nucleotides line up with TRBD1. The CDR3 runs 15 residues. Losses at the gene ends were 4 bases for V and 2 bases for J; bases not matched to a gene: 3. Germline V gene sequence: CDR1 SGHTA, CDR2 FQGNSA. Here the CDR3 reads CASSSWDRGPYEQYF. As DNA, the CDR3 is TGTGCCAGCAGCTCATGGGACAGGGGGCCCTACGAGCAGTACTTC.

The chain recombines TRBV10-1 with TRBJ1-2; D is unresolved. Germline CDR1 WNHNN, CDR2 SYGVQD (reference sequence). Trimming pared 2 bases from V and 5 bases from J, leaving 9 bases between. The CDR3 has 13 amino acids. Here the CDR3 reads CASSESREYGYTF. CDR3 sequence (DNA): TGCGCCAGCAGTGAGAGTCGAGAGTATGGCTACACCTTC.

This chain connects TRBV5-1 to TRBJ2-7; D not certain. V lost 0 bases and J 6 bases, leaving 7 bases between the germline ends. The germline V gene encodes CDR1 SGHRS and CDR2 YFSETQ. The CDR3 spans 12 residues. CDR3 region: CASSLDGLEQYF. The CDR3 DNA follows: TGCGCCAGCAGCTTGGACGGGCTCGAGCAGTACTTC.

The chain is built from TRBV7-8 and TRBJ1-1; D may be TRBD1 (6 bases). The V gene lost 4 bases and the J gene lost 0 bases, with 12 bases spanning the gap. The CDR3 consists of 15 residues. Germline CDR1 and CDR2: SGHVS and FQNEAQ. The CDR3 region is CASSSKDSMNTEAFF. The CDR3 DNA sequence: TGTGCCAGCAGCTCTAAGGACAGTATGAACACTGAAGCTTTCTTT.

The chain carries TRBV4-1 and TRBJ2-2; D is perhaps TRBD2 (6 bases). The ends were cut back, 2 bases at V and 3 bases at J, with 10 bases in the middle. Germline V gene lookup returns CDR1 MGHRA and CDR2 YSYEKL. The CDR3 spans 15 residues. CDR3 residues: CASSQYPGDTGELFF. The CDR3 DNA is TGCGCCAGCAGCCAATACCCGGGGGACACCGGGGAGCTGTTTTTT.

The chain couples TRBV5-4 to TRBJ2-2; 8 bases fit TRBD2. The CDR3 consists of 16 residues. Germline V gene lookup returns CDR1 SGHNT and CDR2 YYREEE (reference sequence). Losses at the gene ends were 4 bases for V and 4 bases for J; bases not matched to a gene: 9. CDR3 protein: CASSPRGAAGTGELFF. The CDR3 DNA is TGTGCCAGCAGCCCGCGGGGGGCGGCGGGCACCGGGGAGCTGTTTTTT.

V gene TRBV28 combines with J gene TRBJ1-6; D gene unclear. There are 14 residues in the CDR3. Looked up from germline, CDR1 is MDHEN and CDR2 is SYDVKM. Trimming took 2 bases from V and 9 from J, leaving 11 bases between them. CDR3 in amino acids: CASSLIAGTSPLHF. The CDR3 DNA sequence: TGTGCCAGCAGTTTAATTGCAGGTACTTCACCCCTCCACTTT.

The chain links TRBV4-1 to TRBJ2-3; 9 bases align to TRBD1. J was trimmed by 1 base and V by 1 base; bases with no gene match: 3. Germline V lookup: CDR1 MGHRA, CDR2 YSYEKL. The length of the CDR3 is 16 residues. This CDR3 is CASSQGRDRGTDTQYF. In DNA form, the CDR3 reads TGCGCCAGCAGCCAAGGCCGGGACAGGGGCACAGATACGCAGTATTTT.

This chain uses TRBV7-3 with TRBJ2-1; maybe TRBD1 (6 bases). Trimming pared 1 base from V and 10 bases from J, leaving 14 bases between. The V gene's germline CDR1 is SGHTA and CDR2 FQGTGA. This CDR3 contains 14 residues. CDR3 nucleotide sequence: TGTGCCAGCAGCTTAATTGGGTGGACAGCCGAGCAGTTCTTC. This codes for CASSLIGWTAEQFF.

This clone has only one observation. The chain recombines TRBV6-6 with TRBJ1-4; no clear D gene. V was clipped by 4 bases and J by 3 bases, with 9 bases between them. Germline V gene data show CDR1 as MNHNY and CDR2 as SVGAGI (reference sequence). The CDR3 is made up of 14 amino acids. CDR3 in amino acids: CASSLWGANEKLFF. The CDR3 nucleotides are TGTGCCAGCAGTTTGTGGGGTGCTAATGAAAAACTGTTTTTT.

This clone was counted once. The genes are TRBV7-2 and TRBJ1-6; D not certain. This CDR3 is 16 amino acids long. The germline V and J ends were trimmed by 1 base and 6 bases, with 13 bases remaining between them. CDR1 is SGHTA, CDR2 FQGNSA, per germline. The CDR3 DNA is TGTGCCAGCAGCTTAGATGGACCGAGCTTTAATTCACCCCTCCACTTT. Its translation: CASSLDGPSFNSPLHF.